The clone carrying this TCR beta chain appeared many times. The data originate from a study of T cells in Graves' hyperthyroidism and ophthalmopathy. RNA transcripts yielded amplified TCR beta CDR3 regions. The study used the HTBI primer set for a first-round RT-PCR of the TCR CDR3. In TCRdb, the multiplex PCR reads were re-called with MiXCR into one record per CDR3 protein. The table lists roughly 360,000 distinct CDR3 sequences, about 13% of them singletons. V lost 2 bases and J lost 8; bases outside the gene matches: 6. CDR1 is SGHRS and CDR2 is YFSETQ in the germline V gene. This CDR3 has 13 amino acids.

The TCR originated in a man aged 25-45 years with Graves' hyperthyroidism that later progressed to Graves' ophthalmopathy. The V gene is TRBV5-1, the J gene TRBJ1-2; 7 nucleotides agree with TRBD1. The sequenced sample consisted of blood. The CDR3 here is CASSLDRARGYTF. CDR3 coding DNA: TGCGCCAGCAGCTTAGACAGGGCCCGAGGCTACACCTTC.